This T cell receptor beta chain was captured by sequencing in a study of PD-1 blockade in mismatch repair-deficient tumors. Across the study: Patients had over ten mismatch repair-deficient cancer types and were previously treated and progressing.

CDR1 SGHNT and CDR2 YENEEA come from the germline V gene. CDR3 length: 13 residues. Trimming removed 2 bases from V and 8 bases from J, with 12 bases in between. With regard to this clone: As yet, its antigen is unknown.

PCR or immunohistochemistry showed mismatch repair deficiency in every enrolled patient. TCRs were sequenced from three patients responding to pembrolizumab. Study-wide results and limits: After pembrolizumab, tumor-resident clones rose rapidly, then generally contracted before radiologic responses.

Here immunoSEQ multiplex PCR was the method, and the copy in TCRdb shows in-frame clones only, minus some. There are around 50,000 clones in the sample; roughly 82% occur only once, and 2.5% to 4% lies in the top ten. This TCR came from an adult with mismatch repair-deficient cancer. Here the sequenced sample was PBMCs, taken before pembrolizumab treatment. The chain couples TRBV11-3 to TRBJ1-1; D call uncertain. CDR3 coding DNA: TGTGCCAGCAGCTTATTGCCCACGACAGAAGCTTTCTTT. It specifies CASSLLPTTEAFF.